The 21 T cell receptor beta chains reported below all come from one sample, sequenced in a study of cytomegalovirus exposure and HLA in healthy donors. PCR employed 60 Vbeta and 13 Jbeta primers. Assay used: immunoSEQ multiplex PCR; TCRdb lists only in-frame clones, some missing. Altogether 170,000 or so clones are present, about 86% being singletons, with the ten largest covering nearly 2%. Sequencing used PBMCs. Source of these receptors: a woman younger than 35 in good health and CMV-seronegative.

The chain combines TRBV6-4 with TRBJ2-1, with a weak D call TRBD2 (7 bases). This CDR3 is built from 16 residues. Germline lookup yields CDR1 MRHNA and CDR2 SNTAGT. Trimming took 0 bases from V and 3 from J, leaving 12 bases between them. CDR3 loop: CASSDSGGAVYNEQFF. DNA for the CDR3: TGTGCCAGCAGTGACTCAGGGGGGGCGGTCTACAATGAGCAGTTCTTC.

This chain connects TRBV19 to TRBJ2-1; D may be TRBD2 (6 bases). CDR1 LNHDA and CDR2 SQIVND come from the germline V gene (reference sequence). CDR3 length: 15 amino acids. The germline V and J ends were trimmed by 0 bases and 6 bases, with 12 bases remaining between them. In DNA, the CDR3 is TGTGCCAGTAGTATAGACGGAGGGCTTCGCAATGAGCAGTTCTTC. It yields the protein CASSIDGGLRNEQFF. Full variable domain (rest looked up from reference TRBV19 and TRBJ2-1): DGGITQSPKYLFRKEGQNVTLSCEQNLNHDAMYWYRQDPGQGLRLIYYSQIVNDFQKGDIAEGYSVSREKKESFPLTVTSAQKNPTAFYLCASSIDGGLRNEQFFGPGTRLTVL.

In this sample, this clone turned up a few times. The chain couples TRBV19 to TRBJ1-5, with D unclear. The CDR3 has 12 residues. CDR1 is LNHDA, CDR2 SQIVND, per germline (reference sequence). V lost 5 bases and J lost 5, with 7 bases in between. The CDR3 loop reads CASSFPDQPQHF. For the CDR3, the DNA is TGTGCCAGTAGTTTCCCAGATCAGCCCCAGCATTTT.

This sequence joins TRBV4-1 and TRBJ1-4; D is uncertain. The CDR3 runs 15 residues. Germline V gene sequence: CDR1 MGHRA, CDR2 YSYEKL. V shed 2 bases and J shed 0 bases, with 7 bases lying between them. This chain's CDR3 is CASSQTPATNEKLFF. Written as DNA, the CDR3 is TGCGCCAGCAGCCAAACGCCGGCAACTAATGAAAAACTGTTTTTT.

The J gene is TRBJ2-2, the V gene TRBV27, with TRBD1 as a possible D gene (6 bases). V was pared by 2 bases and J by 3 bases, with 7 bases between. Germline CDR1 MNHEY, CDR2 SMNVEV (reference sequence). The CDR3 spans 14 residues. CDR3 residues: CASSLTGYTGELFF. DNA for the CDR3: TGTGCCAGCAGTTTAACAGGGTACACCGGGGAGCTGTTTTTT.

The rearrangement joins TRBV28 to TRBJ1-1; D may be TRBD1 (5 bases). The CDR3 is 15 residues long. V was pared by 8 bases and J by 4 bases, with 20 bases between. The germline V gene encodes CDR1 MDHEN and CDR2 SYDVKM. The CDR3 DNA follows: TGTGCCAGCCTAGGGGTCCTCGAGACCGGCACTGAAGCTTTCTTT. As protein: CASLGVLETGTEAFF.

The CDR3 region has the DNA TGCGCCAGCAGCGAGGGGGCGGTTCAAGAGACCCAGTACTTC. Translation gives CASSEGAVQETQYF. The rearrangement uses TRBV23-1 and TRBJ2-5, with TRBD1 identical over 7 bases. TRBV23-1 is marked as an open reading frame, function uncertain. V shed 6 bases, J shed 2 bases, and the junction held 6 bases outside the gene matches. This CDR3 region has 14 residues.

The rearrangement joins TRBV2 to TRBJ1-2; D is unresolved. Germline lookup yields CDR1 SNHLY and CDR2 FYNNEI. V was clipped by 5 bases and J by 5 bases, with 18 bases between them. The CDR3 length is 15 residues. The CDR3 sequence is CASSPSGELGYGYTF. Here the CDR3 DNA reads TGTGCCAGCAGTCCGTCCGGGGAGCTTGGGTATGGCTACACCTTC.

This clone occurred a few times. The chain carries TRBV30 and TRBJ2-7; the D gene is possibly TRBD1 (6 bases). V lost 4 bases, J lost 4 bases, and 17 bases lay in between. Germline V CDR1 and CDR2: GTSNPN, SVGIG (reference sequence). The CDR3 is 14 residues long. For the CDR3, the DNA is TGTGCCTGGAAACGTCCAGGGGCAGGGTACGAGCAGTACTTC. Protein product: CAWKRPGAGYEQYF. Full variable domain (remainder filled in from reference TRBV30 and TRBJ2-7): SQTIHQWPATLVQPVGSPLSLECTVEGTSNPNLYWYRQAAGRGLQLLFYSVGIGQISSEVPQNLSASRPQDRQFILSSKKLLLSDSGFYLCAWKRPGAGYEQYFGPGTRLTVT.

The CDR3 DNA sequence: TGTGCCATCACCGCGGGGACAGCTAGCAATCAGCCCCAGCATTTT. It translates to CAITAGTASNQPQHF. The V and J genes are TRBV10-3 and TRBJ1-5; 7 bases align to TRBD1. J gave up 0 bases and V 7 bases, and 6 bases lay outside the gene matches. The CDR3 runs 15 residues. CDR1 is ENHRY, CDR2 SYGVKD, per germline.

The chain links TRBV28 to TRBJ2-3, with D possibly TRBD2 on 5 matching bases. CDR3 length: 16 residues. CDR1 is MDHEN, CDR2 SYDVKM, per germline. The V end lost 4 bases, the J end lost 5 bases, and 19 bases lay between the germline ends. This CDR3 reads CASSSARGSEKDTQYF. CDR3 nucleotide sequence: TGTGCCAGCAGTTCCGCCCGAGGGTCAGAGAAAGATACGCAGTATTTT. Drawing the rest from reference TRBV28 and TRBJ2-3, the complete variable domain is DVKVTQSSRYLVKRTGEKVFLECVQDMDHENMFWYRQDPGLGLRLIYFSYDVKMKEKGDIPEGYSVSREKKERFSLILESASTNQTSMYLCASSSARGSEKDTQYFGPGTRLTVL.

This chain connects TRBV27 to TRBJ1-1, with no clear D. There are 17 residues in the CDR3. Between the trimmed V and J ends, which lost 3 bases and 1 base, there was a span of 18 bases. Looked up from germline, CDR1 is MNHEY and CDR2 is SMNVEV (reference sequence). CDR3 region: CASSLGRWETRNTEAFF. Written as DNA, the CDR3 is TGTGCCAGCAGTTTGGGGAGGTGGGAGACAAGGAACACTGAAGCTTTCTTT.

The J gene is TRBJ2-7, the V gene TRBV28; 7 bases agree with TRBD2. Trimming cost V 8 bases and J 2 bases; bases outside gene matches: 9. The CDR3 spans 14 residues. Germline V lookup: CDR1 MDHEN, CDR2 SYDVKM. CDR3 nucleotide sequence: TGTGCCAGCGGAGTGGGAGGGCGTCCCTACGAGCAGTACTTC. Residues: CASGVGGRPYEQYF. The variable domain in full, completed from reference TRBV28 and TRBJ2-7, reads DVKVTQSSRYLVKRTGEKVFLECVQDMDHENMFWYRQDPGLGLRLIYFSYDVKMKEKGDIPEGYSVSREKKERFSLILESASTNQTSMYLCASGVGGRPYEQYFGPGTRLTVT.

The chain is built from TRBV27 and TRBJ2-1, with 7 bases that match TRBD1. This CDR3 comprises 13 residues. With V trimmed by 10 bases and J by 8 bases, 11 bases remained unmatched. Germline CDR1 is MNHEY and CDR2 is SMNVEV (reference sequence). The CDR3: CATLPRGRYEQFF. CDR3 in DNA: TGTGCCACTCTCCCGAGGGGGCGTTATGAGCAGTTCTTC.

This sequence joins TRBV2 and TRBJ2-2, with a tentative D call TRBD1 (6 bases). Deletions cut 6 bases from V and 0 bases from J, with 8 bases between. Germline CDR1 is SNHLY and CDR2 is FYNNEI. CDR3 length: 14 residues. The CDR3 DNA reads TGTGCCAGCAGGGGGACACCGAACACCGGGGAGCTGTTTTTT. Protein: CASRGTPNTGELFF.

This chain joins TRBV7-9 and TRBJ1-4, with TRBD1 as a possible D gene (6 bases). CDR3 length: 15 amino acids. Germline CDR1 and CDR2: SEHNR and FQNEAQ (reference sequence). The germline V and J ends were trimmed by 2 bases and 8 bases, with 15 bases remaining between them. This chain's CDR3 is CASSLLGTSGEKLFF. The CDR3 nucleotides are TGTGCCAGCAGCTTACTAGGGACATCGGGGGAAAAACTGTTTTTT.

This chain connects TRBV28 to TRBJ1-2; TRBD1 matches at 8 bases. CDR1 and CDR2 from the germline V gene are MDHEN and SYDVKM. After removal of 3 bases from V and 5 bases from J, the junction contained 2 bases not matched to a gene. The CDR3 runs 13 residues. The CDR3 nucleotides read TGTGCCAGCAGTTTTACAGGGGGATATGGCTACACCTTC. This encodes CASSFTGGYGYTF.

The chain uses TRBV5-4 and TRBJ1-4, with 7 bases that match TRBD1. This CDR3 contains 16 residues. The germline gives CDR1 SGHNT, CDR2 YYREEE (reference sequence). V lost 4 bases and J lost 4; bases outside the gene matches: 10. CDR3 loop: CASSQKEDRLNEKLFF. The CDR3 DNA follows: TGTGCCAGCAGCCAAAAAGAGGACAGGCTTAATGAAAAACTGTTTTTT.

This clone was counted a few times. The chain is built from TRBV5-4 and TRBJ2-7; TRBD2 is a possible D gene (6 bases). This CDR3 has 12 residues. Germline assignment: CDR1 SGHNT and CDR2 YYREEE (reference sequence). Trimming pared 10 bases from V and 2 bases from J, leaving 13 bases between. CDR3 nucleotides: TGTGCCGGCTCCCGGGGGACCTACGAGCAGTACTTC. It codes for CAGSRGTYEQYF.

CDR3 region: CASSLDRPNYGYTF. The DNA of the CDR3 is TGCGCCAGCAGCTTGGACAGGCCTAACTATGGCTACACCTTC. The V gene is TRBV5-1, the J gene TRBJ1-2; D is perhaps TRBD1 (5 bases). The CDR3 contains 14 residues. In germline, CDR1 is SGHRS, CDR2 YFSETQ. V lost 0 bases, J lost 0 bases, and 6 bases lay in between. The full variable domain, rest sourced from reference TRBV5-1 and TRBJ1-2, is KAGVTQTPRYLIKTRGQQVTLSCSPISGHRSVSWYQQTPGQGLQFLFEYFSETQRNKGNFPGRFSGRQFSNSRSEMNVSTLELGDSALYLCASSLDRPNYGYTFGSGTRLTVV.

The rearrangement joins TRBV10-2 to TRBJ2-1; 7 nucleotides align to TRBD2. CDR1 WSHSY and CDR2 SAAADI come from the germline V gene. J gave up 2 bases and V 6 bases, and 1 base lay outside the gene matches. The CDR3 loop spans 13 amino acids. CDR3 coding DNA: TGCGCCAGCAGAAGCGGGGCCTACAATGAGCAGTTCTTC. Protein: CASRSGAYNEQFF.